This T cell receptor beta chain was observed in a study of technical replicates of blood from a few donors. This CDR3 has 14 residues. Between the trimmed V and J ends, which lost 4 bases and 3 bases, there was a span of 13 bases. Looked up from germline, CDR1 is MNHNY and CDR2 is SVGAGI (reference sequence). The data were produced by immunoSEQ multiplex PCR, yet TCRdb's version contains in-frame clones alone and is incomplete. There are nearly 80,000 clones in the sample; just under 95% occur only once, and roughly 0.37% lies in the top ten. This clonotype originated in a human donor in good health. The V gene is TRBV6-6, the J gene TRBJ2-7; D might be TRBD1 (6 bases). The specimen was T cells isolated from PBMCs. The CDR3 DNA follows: TGTGCCAGCAGTTCGGGACAATGGGGCTACGAGCAGTACTTC. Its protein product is CASSSGQWGYEQYF.